This T cell receptor (beta chain) was documented in a study of technical replicates of blood from several donors. The V end lost 0 bases, the J end lost 15 bases, and 18 bases lay between the germline ends. The germline V gene encodes CDR1 LGHNA and CDR2 YSLEER. This CDR3 spans 14 amino acids. Clones were read by immunoSEQ multiplex PCR, and TCRdb kept only the in-frame ones, dropping some. The data show tens of thousands of clones, 80% to 90% seen once. This sequence joins TRBV4-3 and TRBJ2-4; D might be TRBD2 (6 bases). The receptor was derived from a human donor in good health. Some clones in this sample may be carry-over from other donors' samples. The sample comprised PBMCs. CDR3 in DNA: TGCGCCAGCAGCCAAGATTTAGGGGCGGGACGGCCGTACTTC. Amino acid sequence: CASSQDLGAGRPYF.